The 19 T cell receptor beta chains listed next were all sequenced from one sample in a study of T-cell reconstitution after alpha-beta-depleted transplantation in children. Unique molecular identifiers were built into the TCRbeta library. TCRdb reprocessed the PCR reads via MiXCR and lists one record per CDR3 protein. The data contain approximately 240,000 distinct CDR3 sequences, 9.5% to 13% of them singletons. Specimen: PBMCs, collected before TCRalphabeta/CD19-depleted stem cell transplant. Receptors originate from a child in the first two years of life with acute myeloid leukemia, due to receive a stem cell transplant.

The chain uses TRBV20-1 and TRBJ2-1, with D maybe TRBD2 (5 bases). CDR1 DFQATT and CDR2 SNEGSKA come from the germline V gene (reference sequence). The CDR3 has 18 residues. With 5 bases removed from V and 0 bases from J, the gap between germline ends came to 23 bases. CDR3: CSAPVQEAGAASYNEQFF. DNA for the CDR3: TGCAGTGCTCCGGTCCAGGAGGCCGGAGCCGCCTCCTACAATGAGCAGTTCTTC.

This clonotype has at least ten counts. The chain uses TRBV5-1 and TRBJ2-1; D uncertain. The CDR3 has 11 residues. From germline, CDR1 is SGHRS and CDR2 YFSETQ. Trimming shortened V by 5 bases and J by 8 bases, and 8 bases separated the two germline ends. This CDR3 is CASSHGDEQFF. CDR3 nucleotides: TGCGCCAGCAGTCACGGAGATGAGCAGTTCTTC.

V gene TRBV5-1 combines with J gene TRBJ1-2, with D tentatively TRBD1 (6 bases). This CDR3 contains 15 residues. Trimming shortened V by 9 bases and J by 1 base, and 19 bases separated the two germline ends. Germline values: CDR1 SGHRS, CDR2 YFSETQ. CDR3 nucleotides: TGCGCCATGGGCTCCAGACAGGCAAATAACTATGGCTACACCTTC. This codes for CAMGSRQANNYGYTF.

The sample holds a few counts of this clonotype. The germline gene is not matched at one end of the junction; a read error may be the cause. The rearrangement links TRBV7-6 to TRBJ2-5; D is possibly TRBD1 (6 bases). Germline V gene lookup returns CDR1 SGHVS and CDR2 FNYEAQ. The CDR3 loop spans 13 amino acids. DNA for the CDR3: TGTGCCAGCAGCCCCCAGGGACAAGAGACCCAGTCCTTC. Its translation is CASSPQGQETQSF.

This clonotype was found many times. The CDR3 DNA sequence: TGTGCCTCAAAGGGAAGATCGAACACCGGGGAGCTGTTTTTT. Translation gives CASKGRSNTGELFF. The V and J genes are TRBV30 and TRBJ2-2; D unresolved. Trimming stripped 7 bases from V and 0 bases from J, with 12 bases between. The CDR3 extends over 14 amino acids. Germline V gene data show CDR1 as GTSNPN and CDR2 as SVGIG (reference sequence). The whole variable domain, remainder taken from reference TRBV30 and TRBJ2-2, is SQTIHQWPATLVQPVGSPLSLECTVEGTSNPNLYWYRQAAGRGLQLLFYSVGIGQISSEVPQNLSASRPQDRQFILSSKKLLLSDSGFYLCASKGRSNTGELFFGEGSRLTVL.

This clonotype was counted ten times or more. The J gene is TRBJ1-2, the V gene TRBV20-1, with 8 bases that match TRBD1. The CDR3 has 12 residues. Germline CDR1 DFQATT, CDR2 SNEGSKA (reference sequence). V was clipped by 1 base and J by 8 bases; unmatched bases: 3. CDR3 bases: TGCAGTGCTAGAGCGACAGGGGAAGGCTACACCTTC. Its protein is CSARATGEGYTF.

This clonotype was seen many times. This chain uses TRBV7-3 with TRBJ2-1; 12 bases map to TRBD2. V gave up 5 bases and J gave up 6 bases; unmatched junction bases: 5. Germline CDR1 SGHTA, CDR2 FQGTGA. This CDR3 spans 15 amino acids. CDR3 in DNA: TGTGCCAGCAGCCCGTCGGGACTAGCGGGCAATGAGCAGTTCTTC. Its translation is CASSPSGLAGNEQFF.

The genes are TRBV27 and TRBJ1-4; TRBD1 might be the D (5 bases). In germline, CDR1 is MNHEY, CDR2 SMNVEV (reference sequence). The CDR3 sequence is 14 residues long. V shed 7 bases and J shed 6 bases, with 15 bases lying between them. The CDR3 nucleotides read TGTGCCAGCAAACGGGACCCGGGTTATGAAAAACTGTTTTTT. Protein product: CASKRDPGYEKLFF.

In this sample, this clonotype turned up many times. The chain carries TRBV3-1 and TRBJ2-7; D not resolved. Trimming cost V 3 bases and J 6 bases, with 6 bases left between them. The CDR3 runs to 11 residues. Germline V gives CDR1 LGHDT, CDR2 YNNKEL (reference sequence). CDR3 residues: CASSHASEQYF. The CDR3 DNA sequence: TGTGCCAGCAGCCATGCGTCCGAGCAGTACTTC.

The rearrangement uses TRBV20-1 and TRBJ2-1; maybe TRBD1 (5 bases). The V end was cut by 6 bases, the J end by 0 bases, with 12 bases between. Germline CDR1 DFQATT, CDR2 SNEGSKA (reference sequence). The CDR3 is made up of 14 amino acids. The chain's CDR3 is CSAWTISSYNEQFF. Written as DNA, the CDR3 is TGCAGTGCCTGGACAATTAGCTCCTACAATGAGCAGTTCTTC.

The chain has TRBV5-1 and TRBJ1-5, with 8 bases that match TRBD1. V lost 2 bases and J lost 4; bases outside the gene matches: 5. The CDR3 runs to 15 residues. Germline assignment: CDR1 SGHRS and CDR2 YFSETQ. The CDR3 loop reads CASSLDGQGNQPQHF. The CDR3 region has the DNA TGCGCCAGCAGCTTAGATGGACAGGGAAATCAGCCCCAGCATTTT.

This clonotype was picked up many times. The chain links TRBV25-1 to TRBJ2-1; TRBD2 might be the D (5 bases). CDR3 size: 14 residues. Trimming pared 2 bases from V and 7 bases from J, leaving 12 bases between. CDR1 and CDR2 (germline): MGHDK, SYGVNS. The CDR3 loop is CASSEQRGQNEQFF. The CDR3 region has the DNA TGTGCCAGCAGTGAACAGAGAGGGCAGAATGAGCAGTTCTTC.

A few counts support this clonotype. V and J are TRBV19 and TRBJ1-5; maybe TRBD1 (5 bases). V lost 4 bases, J lost 11 bases, and 9 bases lay in between. This CDR3 contains 11 residues. Germline loops: CDR1 LNHDA, CDR2 SQIVND (reference sequence). CDR3 in DNA: TGTGCCAGTAGTAGCAGGGAAGCCCAGCATTTT. Its protein product is CASSSREAQHF.

This clonotype was seen at least ten times. One junction end disagrees with the germline gene, perhaps due to a read error. The chain combines TRBV6-2 or TRBV6-3 with TRBJ2-7; D gene ambiguous. The CDR3 totals 12 residues. Per germline, CDR1 MNHEY and CDR2 SVGEGT. The CDR3 sequence: CASSHSTYEQYF. The CDR3 DNA is TGTGCCAGCAGTCACTCCACCTACGAGCAGTACTTC.

This sequence joins TRBV14 and TRBJ2-5; the D gene is possibly TRBD2 (6 bases). The CDR3 loop spans 15 amino acids. V lost 5 bases and J lost 4, with 17 bases in between. The germline gives CDR1 SGHDN, CDR2 FVKESK. The CDR3 here is CASSTFRGTRETQYF. CDR3 bases: TGTGCCAGCAGCACTTTCCGGGGGACCCGAGAGACCCAGTACTTC.

The chain combines TRBV28 with TRBJ2-7; 9 nucleotides match TRBD2. The germline gives CDR1 MDHEN, CDR2 SYDVKM. Unmatched junction bases numbered 4, after V lost 5 bases and J lost 2 bases. This CDR3 comprises 14 residues. The CDR3 DNA is TGTGCCAGCAGTCCAAGCGGGGGGCCCTACGAGCAGTACTTC. It codes for CASSPSGGPYEQYF.

This clonotype was counted many times. This chain connects TRBV11-2 to TRBJ2-1; D remains unclear. Germline V CDR1 and CDR2: SGHAT, FQNNGV. The length of the CDR3 is 17 residues. V lost 3 bases and J lost 0, with 15 bases in between. The CDR3 reads CASSFGSKGHSYNEQFF. In nucleotides, the CDR3 is TGTGCCAGCAGCTTTGGATCGAAAGGGCACTCCTACAATGAGCAGTTCTTC.

This clonotype was seen many times. The V call is TRBV6-5, the J call TRBJ1-1; maybe TRBD1 (6 bases). From germline, CDR1 is MNHEY and CDR2 SVGAGI. The length of the CDR3 is 15 residues. V gave up 2 bases and J gave up 0 bases, with 10 bases separating them. The CDR3 nucleotides are TGTGCCAGCAGTTACCCAGGGGCGATGAACACTGAAGCTTTCTTT. Translated: CASSYPGAMNTEAFF.

This clonotype was counted many times. The chain is built from TRBV7-8 and TRBJ1-4, with D unresolved. CDR3 length: 14 residues. Trimming stripped 3 bases from V and 4 bases from J, with 9 bases between. Germline V gene sequence: CDR1 SGHVS, CDR2 FQNEAQ. The CDR3 region is CASSFGSSNEKLFF. The DNA of the CDR3 is TGTGCCAGCAGCTTTGGATCGAGTAATGAAAAACTGTTTTTT.